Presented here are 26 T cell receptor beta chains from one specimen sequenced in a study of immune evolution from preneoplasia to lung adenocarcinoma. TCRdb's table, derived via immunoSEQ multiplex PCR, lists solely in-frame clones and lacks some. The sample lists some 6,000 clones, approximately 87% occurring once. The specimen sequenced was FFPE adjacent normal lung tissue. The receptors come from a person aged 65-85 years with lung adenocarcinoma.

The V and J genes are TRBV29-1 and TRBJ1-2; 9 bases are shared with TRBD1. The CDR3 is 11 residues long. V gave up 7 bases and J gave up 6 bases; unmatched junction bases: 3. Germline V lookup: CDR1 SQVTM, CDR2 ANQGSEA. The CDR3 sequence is CSGRQGDGYTF. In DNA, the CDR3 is TGCAGCGGTCGACAGGGGGATGGCTACACCTTC.

The CDR3, as DNA: TGTGCCAGCAGCTTATCCGGATGGATCTCTGGAAACACCATATATTTT. This gives the protein CASSLSGWISGNTIYF. The genes are TRBV7-8 and TRBJ1-3; D is ambiguous. CDR1 is SGHVS, CDR2 FQNEAQ, per germline. V was shortened by 2 bases and J by 0 bases, with 11 bases between the two germline ends. There are 16 residues in the CDR3. The full variable domain, completed using reference TRBV7-8 and TRBJ1-3, is GAGVSQSPRYKVAKRGQDVALRCDPISGHVSLFWYQQALGQGPEFLTYFQNEAQLDKSGLPSDRFFAERPEGSVSTLKIQRTQQEDSAVYLCASSLSGWISGNTIYFGEGSWLTVV.

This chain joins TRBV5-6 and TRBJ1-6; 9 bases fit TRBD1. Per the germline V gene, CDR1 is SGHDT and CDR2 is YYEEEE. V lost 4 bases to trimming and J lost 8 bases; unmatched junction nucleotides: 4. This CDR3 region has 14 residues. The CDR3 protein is CASSPGQGHSPLHF. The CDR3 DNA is TGTGCCAGCAGCCCGGGACAGGGTCATTCACCCCTCCACTTT.

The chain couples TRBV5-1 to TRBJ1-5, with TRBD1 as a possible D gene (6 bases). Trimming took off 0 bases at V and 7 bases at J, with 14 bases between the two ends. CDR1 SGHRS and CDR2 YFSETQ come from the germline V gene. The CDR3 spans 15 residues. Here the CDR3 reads CASSLEDSSDQPQHF. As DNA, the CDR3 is TGCGCCAGCAGCTTGGAGGACAGTTCGGACCAGCCCCAGCATTTT. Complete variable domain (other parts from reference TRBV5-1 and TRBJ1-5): KAGVTQTPRYLIKTRGQQVTLSCSPISGHRSVSWYQQTPGQGLQFLFEYFSETQRNKGNFPGRFSGRQFSNSRSEMNVSTLELGDSALYLCASSLEDSSDQPQHFGDGTRLSIL.

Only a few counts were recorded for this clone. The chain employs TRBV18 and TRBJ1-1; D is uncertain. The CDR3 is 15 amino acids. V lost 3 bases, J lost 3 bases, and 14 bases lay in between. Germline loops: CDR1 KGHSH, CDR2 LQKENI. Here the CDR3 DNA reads TGTGCCAGCTCACCCTGGTCATCTGGGGACACTGAAGCTTTCTTT. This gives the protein CASSPWSSGDTEAFF.

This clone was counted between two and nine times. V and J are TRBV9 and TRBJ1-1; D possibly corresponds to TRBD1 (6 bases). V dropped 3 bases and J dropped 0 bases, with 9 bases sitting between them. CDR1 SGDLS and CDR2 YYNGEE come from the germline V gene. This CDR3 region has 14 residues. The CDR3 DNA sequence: TGTGCCAGCAGCGCCGGACAGCTGAACACTGAAGCTTTCTTT. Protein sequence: CASSAGQLNTEAFF.

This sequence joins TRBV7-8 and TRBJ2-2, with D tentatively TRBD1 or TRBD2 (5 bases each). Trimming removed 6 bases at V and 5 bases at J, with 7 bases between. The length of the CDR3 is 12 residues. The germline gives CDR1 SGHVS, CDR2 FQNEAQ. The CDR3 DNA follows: TGTGCCAGCAGTTGGGGGACCGGGGAGCTGTTTTTT. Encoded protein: CASSWGTGELFF.

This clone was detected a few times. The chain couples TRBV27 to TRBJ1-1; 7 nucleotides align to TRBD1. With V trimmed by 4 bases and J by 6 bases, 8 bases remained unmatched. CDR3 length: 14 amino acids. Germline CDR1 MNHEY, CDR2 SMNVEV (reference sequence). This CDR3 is CASSYQGGASEAFF. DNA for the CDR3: TGTGCCAGCAGTTATCAGGGGGGGGCATCTGAAGCTTTCTTT.

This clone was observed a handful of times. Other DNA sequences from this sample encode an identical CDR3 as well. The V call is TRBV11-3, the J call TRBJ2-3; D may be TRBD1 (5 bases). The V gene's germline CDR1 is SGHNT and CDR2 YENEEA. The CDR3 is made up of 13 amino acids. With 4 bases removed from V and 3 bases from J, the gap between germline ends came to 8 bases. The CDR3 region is CASSSGFTDTQYF. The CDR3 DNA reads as TGTGCCAGCAGCTCAGGGTTTACAGATACGCAGTATTTT. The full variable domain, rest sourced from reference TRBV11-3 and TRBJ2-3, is EAGVVQSPRYKIIEKKQPVAFWCNPISGHNTLYWYLQNLGQGPELLIRYENEEAVDDSQLPKDRFSAERLKGVDSTLKIQPAELGDSAVYLCASSSGFTDTQYFGPGTRLTVL.

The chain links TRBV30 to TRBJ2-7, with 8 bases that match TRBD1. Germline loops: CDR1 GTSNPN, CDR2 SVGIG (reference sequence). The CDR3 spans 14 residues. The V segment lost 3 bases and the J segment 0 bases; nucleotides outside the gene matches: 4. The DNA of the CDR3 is TGTGCCTGGAGCGCAGGGGGCACCTCCTACGAGCAGTACTTC. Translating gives CAWSAGGTSYEQYF.

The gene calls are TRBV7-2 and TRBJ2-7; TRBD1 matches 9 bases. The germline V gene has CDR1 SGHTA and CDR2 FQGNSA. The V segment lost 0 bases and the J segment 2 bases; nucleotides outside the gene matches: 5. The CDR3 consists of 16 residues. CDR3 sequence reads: CASSLAGTGFTYEQYF. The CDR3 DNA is TGTGCCAGCAGCTTAGCTGGGACAGGGTTTACCTACGAGCAGTACTTC. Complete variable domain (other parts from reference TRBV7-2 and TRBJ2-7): GAGVSQSPSNKVTEKGKDVELRCDPISGHTALYWYRQSLGQGLEFLIYFQGNSAPDKSGLPSDRFSAERTGGSVSTLTIQRTQQEDSAVYLCASSLAGTGFTYEQYFGPGTRLTVT.

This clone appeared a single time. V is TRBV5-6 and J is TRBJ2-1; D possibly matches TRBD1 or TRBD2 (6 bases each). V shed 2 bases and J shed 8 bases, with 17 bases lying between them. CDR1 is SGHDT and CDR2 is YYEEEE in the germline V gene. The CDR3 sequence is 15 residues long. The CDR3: CASSFMGGMDDEQFF. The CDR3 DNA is TGTGCCAGCAGCTTTATGGGGGGCATGGACGATGAGCAGTTCTTC.

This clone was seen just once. The CDR3 DNA follows: TGTGCCAGCAGCCGGGACTTCCAAGAGACCCAGTACTTC. Translated, it gives CASSRDFQETQYF. The V gene is TRBV5-4, the J gene TRBJ2-5; D might be TRBD2 (6 bases). The CDR3 is 13 amino acids. Between the trimmed V and J ends, which lost 4 bases and 1 base, there was a span of 8 bases. CDR1 and CDR2 (germline): SGHNT, YYREEE (reference sequence).

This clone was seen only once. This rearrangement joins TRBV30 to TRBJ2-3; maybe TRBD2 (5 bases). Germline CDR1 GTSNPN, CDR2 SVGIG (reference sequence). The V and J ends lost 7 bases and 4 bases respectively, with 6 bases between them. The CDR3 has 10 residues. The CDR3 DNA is TGTGCCTTGGGAGCAGATACGCAGTATTTT. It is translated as CALGADTQYF.

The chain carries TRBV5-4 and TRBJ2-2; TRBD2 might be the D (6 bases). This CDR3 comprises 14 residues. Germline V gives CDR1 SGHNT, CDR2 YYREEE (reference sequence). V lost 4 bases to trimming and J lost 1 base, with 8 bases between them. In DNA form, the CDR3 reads TGTGCCAGCAGCGCGGGACTGAACACCGGGGAGCTGTTTTTT. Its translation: CASSAGLNTGELFF. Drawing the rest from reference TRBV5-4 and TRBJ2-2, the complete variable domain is ETGVTQSPTHLIKTRGQQVTLRCSSQSGHNTVSWYQQALGQGPQFIFQYYREEENGRGNFPPRFSGLQFPNYSSELNVNALELDDSALYLCASSAGLNTGELFFGEGSRLTVL.

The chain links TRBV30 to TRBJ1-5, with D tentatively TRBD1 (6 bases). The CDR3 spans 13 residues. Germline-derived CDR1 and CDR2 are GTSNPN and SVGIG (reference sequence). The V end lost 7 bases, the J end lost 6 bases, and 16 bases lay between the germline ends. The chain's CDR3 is CAYSRGSSQPQHF. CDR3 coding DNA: TGTGCCTATTCCAGGGGATCGTCTCAGCCCCAGCATTTT. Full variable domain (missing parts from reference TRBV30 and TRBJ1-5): SQTIHQWPATLVQPVGSPLSLECTVEGTSNPNLYWYRQAAGRGLQLLFYSVGIGQISSEVPQNLSASRPQDRQFILSSKKLLLSDSGFYLCAYSRGSSQPQHFGDGTRLSIL.

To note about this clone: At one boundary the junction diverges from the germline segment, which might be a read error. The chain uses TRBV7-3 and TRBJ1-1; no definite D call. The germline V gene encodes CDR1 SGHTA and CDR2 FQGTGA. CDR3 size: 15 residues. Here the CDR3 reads CASSLGGSMNTEAFF. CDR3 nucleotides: TGCGCCAGCAGCTTAGGTGGGTCCATGAACACTGAAGCTTTCTTT.

CDR3 sequence (DNA): TGTGCCAGCAGTTGGACAGGGTCGGGCGAGCAGTACTTC. This codes for CASSWTGSGEQYF. The J gene is TRBJ2-7, the V gene TRBV2, with 8 bases identical to TRBD1. Germline CDR1 and CDR2: SNHLY and FYNNEI. The CDR3 has 13 amino acids. V gave up 5 bases and J gave up 6 bases; unmatched junction bases: 6.

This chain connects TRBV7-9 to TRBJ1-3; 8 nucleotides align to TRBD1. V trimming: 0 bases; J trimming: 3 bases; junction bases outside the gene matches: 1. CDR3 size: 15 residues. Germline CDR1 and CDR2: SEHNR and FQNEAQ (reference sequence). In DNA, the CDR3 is TGTGCCAGCAGCTTAGCACAGGGGGGTGGAAACACCATATATTTT. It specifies CASSLAQGGGNTIYF.

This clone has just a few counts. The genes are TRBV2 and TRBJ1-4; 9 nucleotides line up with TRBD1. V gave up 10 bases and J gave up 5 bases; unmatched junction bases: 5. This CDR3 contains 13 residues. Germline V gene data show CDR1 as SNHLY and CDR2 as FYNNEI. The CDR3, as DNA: TGTGCCACCTCGGACAGGGGAAATGAAAAACTGTTTTTT. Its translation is CATSDRGNEKLFF.

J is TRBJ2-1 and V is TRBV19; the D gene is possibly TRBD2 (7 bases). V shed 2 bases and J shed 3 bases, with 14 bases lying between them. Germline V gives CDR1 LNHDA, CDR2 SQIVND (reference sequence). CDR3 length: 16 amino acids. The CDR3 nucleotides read TGTGCCAGTAGTATATCTGGGGGGGGCTTCTACAATGAGCAGTTCTTC. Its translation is CASSISGGGFYNEQFF.

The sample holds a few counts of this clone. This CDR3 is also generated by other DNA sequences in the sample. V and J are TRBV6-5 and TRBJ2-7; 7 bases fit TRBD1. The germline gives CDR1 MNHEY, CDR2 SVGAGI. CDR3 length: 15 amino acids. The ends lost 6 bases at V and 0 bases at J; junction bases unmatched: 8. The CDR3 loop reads CASRRDRDPSYEQYF. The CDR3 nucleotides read TGTGCCAGCAGACGAGACAGGGACCCCTCCTACGAGCAGTACTTC.

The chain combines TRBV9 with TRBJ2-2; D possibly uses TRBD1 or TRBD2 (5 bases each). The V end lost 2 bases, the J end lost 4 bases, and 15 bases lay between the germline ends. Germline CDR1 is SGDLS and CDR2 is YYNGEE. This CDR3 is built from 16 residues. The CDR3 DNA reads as TGTGCCAGCAGCGTCCGGGACGCAGAATCCACCGGGGAGCTGTTTTTT. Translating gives CASSVRDAESTGELFF.

The CDR3 DNA follows: TGTGCCAGCAGTGCGTTAGGAGGGACCCCCAATCAGCCCCAGCATTTT. Translating it yields CASSALGGTPNQPQHF. The V call is TRBV2, the J call TRBJ1-5; possible D gene TRBD1, 5 bases. Trimming stripped 4 bases from V and 3 bases from J, with 16 bases between. From germline, CDR1 is SNHLY and CDR2 FYNNEI. The CDR3 consists of 16 residues.

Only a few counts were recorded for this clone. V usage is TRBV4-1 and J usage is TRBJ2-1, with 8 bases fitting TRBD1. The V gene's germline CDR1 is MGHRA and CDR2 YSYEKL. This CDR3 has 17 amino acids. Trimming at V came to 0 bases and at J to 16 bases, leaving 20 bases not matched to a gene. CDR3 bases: TGCGCCAGCAGCCAAGACCCGAGGGGACAGGCTGGACTCGAACGATTCTTC. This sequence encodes CASSQDPRGQAGLERFF.

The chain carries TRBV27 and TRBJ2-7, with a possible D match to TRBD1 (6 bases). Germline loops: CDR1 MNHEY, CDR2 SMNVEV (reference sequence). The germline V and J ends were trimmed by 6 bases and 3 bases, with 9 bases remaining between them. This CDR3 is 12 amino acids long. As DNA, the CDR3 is TGTGCCAGCAGGAGGGGACACTACGAGCAGTACTTC. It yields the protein CASRRGHYEQYF.